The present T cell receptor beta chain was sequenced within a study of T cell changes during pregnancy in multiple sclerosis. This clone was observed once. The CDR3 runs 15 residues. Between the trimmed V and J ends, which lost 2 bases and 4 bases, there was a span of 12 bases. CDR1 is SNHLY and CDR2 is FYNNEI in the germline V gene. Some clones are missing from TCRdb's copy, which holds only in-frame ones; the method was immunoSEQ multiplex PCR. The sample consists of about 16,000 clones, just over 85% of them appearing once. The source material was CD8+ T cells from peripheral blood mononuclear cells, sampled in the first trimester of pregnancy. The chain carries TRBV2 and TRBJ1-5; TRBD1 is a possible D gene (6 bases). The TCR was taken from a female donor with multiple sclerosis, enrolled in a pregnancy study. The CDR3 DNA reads TGTGCCAGCAGTGAATTGGACAGCCAAAATCAGCCCCAGCATTTT. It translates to CASSELDSQNQPQHF.